This T cell receptor beta chain was observed in a study of T cell repertoires in aging, cancer and after chemotherapy. The overall study: Six age groups, ranging from 30 or younger to 70 or older, included the donors. Paired samples before and after chemotherapy came from glioblastoma patients receiving temozolomide-based therapy. Whole-study findings and limits: Untreated cancer patients had significantly lower blood TCR diversity than age-matched healthy donors. Median generation probability rose over the chemotherapy interval in each cancer cohort, suggesting rebound thymic output.

Regarding this clonotype: No antigen is known for it.

The germline V gene has CDR1 SEHNR and CDR2 FQNEAQ (reference sequence). Trimming took off 4 bases at V and 4 bases at J, with 4 bases between the two ends. The CDR3 is 11 amino acids. Peripheral blood genomic DNA, not sorted cells or RNA, was the template. A mixed TRB-A/B primer pool amplified rearranged TRB by multiplex touch-down PCR. One entry per CDR3 protein, called by TCRdb with MiXCR from the multiplex PCR reads. The sample has over a thousand distinct CDR3 sequences, 29% seen once. The sequenced material came from blood. This chain links TRBV7-9 with TRBJ1-1; no clear D. The source of this sequence is a human donor with a solid tumor. CDR3 loop: CASSSSTEAFF. The CDR3 bases are TGTGCCAGCAGCTCCAGCACTGAAGCTTTCTTT.